The next 21 T cell receptor beta chains were all read from a single sample in a study of lymphopenia after photon versus proton radiotherapy. Produced via immunoSEQ multiplex PCR; TCRdb's table is partial and in-frame only. Of some 20,000 clones listed, approximately 86% are singletons. Source: peripheral blood, taken from a patient treated with proton-based radiotherapy. Receptor source: a man between 65 and 85 years old with pancreatic cancer.

This clone was recorded once. The V and J genes are TRBV4-2 and TRBJ2-2, with 11 bases identical to TRBD2. V shed 0 bases, J shed 7 bases, and the junction held 7 bases outside the gene matches. Germline V CDR1 and CDR2: LGHNA, YNFKEQ. The CDR3 covers 17 residues. CDR3 protein: CASSQDLAGGPGGELFF. The CDR3 DNA is TGTGCCAGCAGCCAAGACTTAGCGGGGGGGCCCGGCGGGGAGCTGTTTTTT.

This clone showed up just once. The V and J genes are TRBV27 and TRBJ2-2; possibly TRBD2 for D (5 bases). Trimming took 5 bases from V and 7 from J, leaving 8 bases between them. Germline CDR1 is MNHEY and CDR2 is SMNVEV (reference sequence). The CDR3 is 12 residues long. The CDR3 loop is CASSPEGGELFF. As DNA, the CDR3 is TGTGCCAGCAGTCCCGAGGGCGGGGAGCTGTTTTTT.

J is TRBJ2-3 and V is TRBV5-1, with D perhaps matching TRBD1 (6 bases). V was clipped by 0 bases and J by 3 bases, with 11 bases between them. This CDR3 is built from 15 residues. Germline CDR1 is SGHRS and CDR2 is YFSETQ. The CDR3 loop is CASSLEARGTDTQYF. Here the CDR3 DNA reads TGCGCCAGCAGCTTGGAGGCCAGGGGAACAGATACGCAGTATTTT.

This clone was detected only a few times. This sequence joins TRBV7-8 and TRBJ2-7; D is perhaps TRBD1 (6 bases). Trimming stripped 5 bases from V and 6 bases from J, with 11 bases between. The CDR3 sequence is 12 residues long. The germline CDR1 and CDR2 sequences are SGHVS and FQNEAQ. The CDR3 DNA is TGTGCCAGCAGCGAACAGGGAGCCGAGCAGTACTTC. Its translation: CASSEQGAEQYF.

This clone showed up just once. The rearrangement links TRBV2 to TRBJ1-1, with D possibly TRBD1 on 5 matching bases. Germline lookup yields CDR1 SNHLY and CDR2 FYNNEI. Trimming removed 6 bases from V and 4 bases from J, with 21 bases in between. This CDR3 spans 16 amino acids. Here the CDR3 reads CASRLELGDESTEAFF. The DNA for the CDR3 is TGTGCCAGCAGGTTGGAGTTGGGGGATGAAAGCACTGAAGCTTTCTTT. Full variable domain (missing parts from reference TRBV2 and TRBJ1-1): EPEVTQTPSHQVTQMGQEVILRCVPISNHLYFYWYRQILGQKVEFLVSFYNNEISEKSEIFDDQFSVERPDGSNFTLKIRSTKLEDSAMYFCASRLELGDESTEAFFGQGTRLTVV.

The J gene is TRBJ2-3, the V gene TRBV5-1, with 12 bases fitting TRBD1. V shed 5 bases, J shed 5 bases, and the junction held 6 bases outside the gene matches. CDR3 length equals 15 residues. Germline CDR1 is SGHRS and CDR2 is YFSETQ. CDR3 coding DNA: TGCGCCAGCAGTTGGGACAGGGGGCAGAGAGATACGCAGTATTTT. It codes for CASSWDRGQRDTQYF.

J is TRBJ1-1 and V is TRBV30; D possibly corresponds to TRBD1 (6 bases). Germline V CDR1 and CDR2: GTSNPN, SVGIG (reference sequence). This CDR3 has 12 amino acids. Trimming removed 5 bases from V and 5 bases from J, with 12 bases in between. The CDR3 loop is CAWETRGTEAFF. The CDR3 region has the DNA TGTGCCTGGGAAACCAGGGGAACTGAAGCTTTCTTT.

The rearrangement uses TRBV2 and TRBJ2-1, with D perhaps TRBD2 (5 bases). V lost 0 bases and J 0 bases, leaving 12 bases between the germline ends. The CDR3 length is 17 residues. From germline, CDR1 is SNHLY and CDR2 FYNNEI. The CDR3, as DNA: TGTGCCAGCAGTGAAGCTACGTCGGGGAGCTCCTACAATGAGCAGTTCTTC. This sequence encodes CASSEATSGSSYNEQFF.

The chain joins TRBV11-2 to TRBJ2-2, with D maybe TRBD2 (6 bases). This CDR3 comprises 16 residues. V was trimmed by 4 bases and J by 0 bases, leaving 12 bases between them. Germline values: CDR1 SGHAT, CDR2 FQNNGV. The CDR3 DNA sequence: TGTGCCAGCAGCTCCGTTGGAGGGGCGAACACCGGGGAGCTGTTTTTT. It yields the protein CASSSVGGANTGELFF. Filled out from reference TRBV11-2 and TRBJ2-2, the complete variable domain reads EAGVAQSPRYKIIEKRQSVAFWCNPISGHATLYWYQQILGQGPKLLIQFQNNGVVDDSQLPKDRFSAERLKGVDSTLKIQPAKLEDSAVYLCASSSVGGANTGELFFGEGSRLTVL.

The chain combines TRBV5-6 with TRBJ2-7; the D call may be TRBD1 or TRBD2 (5 bases each). This CDR3 spans 15 amino acids. Trimming cost V 2 bases and J 2 bases, with 14 bases left between them. The V gene's germline CDR1 is SGHDT and CDR2 YYEEEE. CDR3 in amino acids: CASSFATVSAYEQYF. In DNA form, the CDR3 reads TGTGCCAGCAGCTTCGCGACAGTTAGCGCCTACGAGCAGTACTTC.

The J gene is TRBJ2-3, the V gene TRBV27; D is unclear. Looked up from germline, CDR1 is MNHEY and CDR2 is SMNVEV (reference sequence). The CDR3 runs 12 residues. V lost 6 bases and J 0 bases, leaving 4 bases between the germline ends. CDR3 in amino acids: CASRQSTDTQYF. CDR3 in DNA: TGTGCCAGCAGACAAAGCACAGATACGCAGTATTTT.

The V gene is TRBV27, the J gene TRBJ1-5, with unresolved D. CDR1 and CDR2 (germline): MNHEY, SMNVEV (reference sequence). The CDR3 spans 16 residues. V was cut by 2 bases and J by 3 bases, with 14 bases left in between. CDR3 residues: CASSLSSDTSNQPQHF. CDR3 sequence (DNA): TGTGCCAGCAGTTTAAGCTCTGACACCTCCAATCAGCCCCAGCATTTT.

The chain couples TRBV10-1 to TRBJ2-7, with TRBD2 matching over 7 bases. Germline V CDR1 and CDR2: WNHNN, SYGVQD (reference sequence). The CDR3 loop spans 15 amino acids. After removal of 6 bases from V and 2 bases from J, the junction contained 10 bases not matched to a gene. CDR3 in amino acids: CASSPGASGPYEQYF. CDR3 bases: TGCGCCAGCAGCCCCGGGGCTAGCGGTCCCTACGAGCAGTACTTC.

The chain links TRBV5-1 to TRBJ2-2; the match to TRBD1 covers 7 bases. CDR1 is SGHRS, CDR2 YFSETQ, per germline. J was trimmed by 3 bases and V by 4 bases; bases with no gene match: 6. This CDR3 has 15 residues. In nucleotides, the CDR3 is TGCGCCAGCAGCACTGGACAGGAGCACACCGGGGAGCTGTTTTTT. It encodes CASSTGQEHTGELFF.

The gene calls are TRBV30 and TRBJ1-1; D unresolved. The CDR3 is 15 amino acids. The V gene's germline CDR1 is GTSNPN and CDR2 SVGIG (reference sequence). Trimming left V 0 bases short and J 1 base short, with 12 bases between. Written as DNA, the CDR3 is TGTGCCTGGAGTGTATCCGGGCTCGCGAACACTGAAGCTTTCTTT. It translates to CAWSVSGLANTEAFF.

V and J are TRBV2 and TRBJ2-7; 8 bases are a match to TRBD1. J was trimmed by 7 bases and V by 6 bases; bases with no gene match: 14. Germline assignment: CDR1 SNHLY and CDR2 FYNNEI. The length of the CDR3 is 15 residues. The DNA of the CDR3 is TGTGCCAGCAGGCCGGGACAGGCACCCCCCCAGGAGCAGTACTTC. Amino acid sequence: CASRPGQAPPQEQYF.

The CDR3 loop reads CASSLSLAGAEQYF. The CDR3 DNA reads TGTGCCAGCAGCTTATCCCTAGCGGGAGCCGAGCAGTACTTC. The J gene is TRBJ2-7, the V gene TRBV7-8; 10 positions match TRBD2. The length of the CDR3 is 14 residues. Unmatched junction bases numbered 4, after V lost 2 bases and J lost 6 bases. CDR1 is SGHVS, CDR2 FQNEAQ, per germline.

The chain joins TRBV18 to TRBJ1-2; 7 bases are shared with TRBD1. V lost 1 base, J lost 3 bases, and 5 bases stayed unmatched. The length of the CDR3 is 15 residues. Germline CDR1 and CDR2: KGHSH and LQKENI. The CDR3 loop reads CASSPRQGMDYGYTF. For the CDR3, the DNA is TGTGCCAGCTCACCACGACAGGGAATGGACTATGGCTACACCTTC.

The chain has TRBV19 and TRBJ2-5; 7 bases align to TRBD1. The CDR3 is 14 residues long. Germline CDR1 reads LNHDA; CDR2 reads SQIVND (reference sequence). Losses at the gene ends were 4 bases for V and 5 bases for J; bases not matched to a gene: 7. CDR3 residues: CASSRDSGLETQYF. The CDR3 DNA reads TGTGCCAGTAGTAGGGACAGTGGGTTGGAGACCCAGTACTTC.

This chain joins TRBV6-1 and TRBJ2-1; TRBD2 might be the D (5 bases). V was shortened by 6 bases and J by 5 bases, with 14 bases between the two germline ends. The CDR3 is 14 amino acids. The germline CDR1 and CDR2 sequences are MNHNS and SASEGT. The CDR3 bases are TGTGCCAGCAGGTGGTGGGAGCGGAACAATGAGCAGTTCTTC. It translates to CASRWWERNNEQFF.

The gene calls are TRBV6-1 and TRBJ2-1; possibly TRBD1 or TRBD2 for D (5 bases each). Trimming removed 9 bases from V and 3 bases from J, with 18 bases in between. Germline CDR1 reads MNHNS; CDR2 reads SASEGT. The CDR3 sequence is 15 residues long. CDR3 sequence: CASKPGSLDYNEQFF. In DNA form, the CDR3 reads TGTGCCAGTAAGCCAGGGAGTCTGGACTACAATGAGCAGTTCTTC.